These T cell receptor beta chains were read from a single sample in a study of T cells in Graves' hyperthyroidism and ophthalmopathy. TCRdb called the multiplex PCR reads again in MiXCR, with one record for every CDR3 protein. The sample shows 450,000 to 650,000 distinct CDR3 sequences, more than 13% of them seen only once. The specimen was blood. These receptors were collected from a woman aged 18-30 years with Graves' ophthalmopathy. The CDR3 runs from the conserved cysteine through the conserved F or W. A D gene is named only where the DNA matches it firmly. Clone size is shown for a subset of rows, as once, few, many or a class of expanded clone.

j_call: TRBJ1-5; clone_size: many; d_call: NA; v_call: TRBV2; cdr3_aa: CASSERNQPQHF; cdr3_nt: TGTGCCAGCAGTGAACGGAATCAGCCCCAGCATTTT
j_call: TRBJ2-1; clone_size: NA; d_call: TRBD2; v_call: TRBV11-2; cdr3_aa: CASSLAPGRGSYNEQFF; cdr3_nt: TGTGCCAGCAGCTTAGCCCCCGGGAGGGGTTCCTACAATGAGCAGTTCTTC
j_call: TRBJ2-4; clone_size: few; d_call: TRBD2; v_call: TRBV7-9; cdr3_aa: CASSLAASGTLAKNIQYF; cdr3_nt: TGTGCCAGCAGCTTAGCGGCTAGCGGAACCCTAGCCAAAAACATTCAGTACTTC
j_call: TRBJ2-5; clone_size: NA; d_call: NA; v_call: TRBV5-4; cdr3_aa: CASSLAPGTQYF; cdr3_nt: TGTGCCAGCAGCTTGGCCCCCGGGACCCAGTACTTC
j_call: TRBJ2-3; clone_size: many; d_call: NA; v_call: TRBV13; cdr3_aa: CASSAPLGKDTQYF; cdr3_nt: TGTGCCAGCAGCGCACCTTTAGGGAAGGATACGCAGTATTTT
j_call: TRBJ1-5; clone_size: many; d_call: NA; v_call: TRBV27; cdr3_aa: CASSSYRANQPQHF; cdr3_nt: TGTGCCAGCAGTTCCTACAGGGCGAATCAGCCCCAGCATTTT
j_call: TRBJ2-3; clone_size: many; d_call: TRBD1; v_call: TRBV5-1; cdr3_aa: CASSLVWDRVNTQYF; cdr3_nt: TGCGCCAGCAGCTTGGTGTGGGACAGGGTTAATACGCAGTATTTT
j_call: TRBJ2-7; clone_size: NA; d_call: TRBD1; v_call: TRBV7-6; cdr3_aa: CASSATGSAYEQYF; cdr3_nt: TGTGCCAGCAGCGCGACAGGGTCGGCCTACGAGCAGTACTTC
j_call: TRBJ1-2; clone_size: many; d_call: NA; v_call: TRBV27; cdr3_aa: CASSSPGGGYGYTF; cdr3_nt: TGTGCCAGCAGTTCGCCGGGGGGCGGCTATGGCTACACCTTC
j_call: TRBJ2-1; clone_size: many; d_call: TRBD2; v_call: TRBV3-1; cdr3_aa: CASSQAVGTSGVVEQFF; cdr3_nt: TGTGCCAGCAGCCAAGCCGTCGGGACTAGTGGGGTAGTTGAGCAGTTCTTC
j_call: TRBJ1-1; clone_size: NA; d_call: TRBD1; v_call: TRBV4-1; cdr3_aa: CASTPGTGEGYVNTEAFF; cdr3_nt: TGCGCCAGCACCCCAGGGACAGGGGAGGGCTATGTGAACACTGAAGCTTTCTTT
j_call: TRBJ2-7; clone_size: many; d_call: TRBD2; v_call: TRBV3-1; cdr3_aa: CASSQGTRDYPQYF; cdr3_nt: TGTGCCAGCAGCCAAGGGACTAGGGACTACCCGCAGTACTTC
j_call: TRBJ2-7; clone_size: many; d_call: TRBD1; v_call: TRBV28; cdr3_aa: CASRIALTGFNEQYF; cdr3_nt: TGTGCCAGCAGGATCGCTCTGACAGGGTTCAACGAGCAGTACTTC
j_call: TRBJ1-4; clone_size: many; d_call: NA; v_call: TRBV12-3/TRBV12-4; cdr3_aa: CASSFMESPFWSNEKLFF; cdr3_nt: TGTGCCAGCAGTTTCATGGAGTCCCCCTTTTGGTCTAATGAAAAACTGTTTTTT
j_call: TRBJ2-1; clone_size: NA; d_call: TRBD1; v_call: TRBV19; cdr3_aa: CASSPLGTGIYNEQFF; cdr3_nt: TGTGCCAGTAGTCCCCTAGGGACAGGGATATACAATGAGCAGTTCTTC
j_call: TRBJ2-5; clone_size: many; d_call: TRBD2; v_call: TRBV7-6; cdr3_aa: CASSLGTSGRQETQYF; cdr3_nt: TGTGCCAGCAGCTTAGGGACTAGCGGACGGCAAGAGACCCAGTACTTC
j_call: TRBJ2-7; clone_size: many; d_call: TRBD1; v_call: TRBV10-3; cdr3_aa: CAMRQGVDYEQYF; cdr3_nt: TGTGCCATGCGACAGGGAGTCGACTACGAGCAGTACTTC
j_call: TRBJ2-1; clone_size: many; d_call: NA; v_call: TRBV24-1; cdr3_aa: CATSDPQTGEVGLEVPNEQFF; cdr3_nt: TGTGCCACCAGTGATCCCCAGACAGGGGAGGTAGGACTAGAGGTCCCCAATGAGCAGTTCTTC
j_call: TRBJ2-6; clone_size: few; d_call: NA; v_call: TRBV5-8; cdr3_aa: CASTTTALSRANVLTF; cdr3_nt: TGTGCCAGCACCACGACAGCTCTTTCTAGGGCCAACGTCCTGACTTTC
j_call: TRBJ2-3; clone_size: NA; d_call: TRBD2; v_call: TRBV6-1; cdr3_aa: CASRFTSGSTDTQYF; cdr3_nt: TGTGCCAGCAGATTTACTAGCGGGAGCACAGATACGCAGTATTTT
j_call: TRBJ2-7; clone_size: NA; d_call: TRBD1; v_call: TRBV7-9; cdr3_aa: CASSLARRFRGQGPSYEQYF; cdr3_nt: TGTGCCAGCAGCTTAGCCCGGCGGTTTCGTGGACAGGGCCCCTCCTACGAGCAGTACTTC
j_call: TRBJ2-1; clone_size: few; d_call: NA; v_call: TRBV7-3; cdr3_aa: CASSLYRGALVNEQFF; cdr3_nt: TGTGCCAGCAGCTTATATCGCGGGGCCCTCGTCAATGAGCAGTTCTTC
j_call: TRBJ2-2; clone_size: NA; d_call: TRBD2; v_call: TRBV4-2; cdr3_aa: CASSQQTSGFTGELFF; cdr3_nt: TGTGCCAGCAGCCAACAGACTAGCGGATTCACCGGGGAGCTGTTTTTT
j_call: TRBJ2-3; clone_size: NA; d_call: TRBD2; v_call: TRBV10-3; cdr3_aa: CAISPGKRENAADTQYF; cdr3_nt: TGTGCCATCAGTCCCGGGAAGCGGGAGAACGCCGCAGATACGCAGTATTTT
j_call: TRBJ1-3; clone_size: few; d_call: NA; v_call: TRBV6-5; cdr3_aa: CASSITGGNTIYF; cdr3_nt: TGTGCCAGCAGCATCACAGGGGGAAACACCATATATTTT
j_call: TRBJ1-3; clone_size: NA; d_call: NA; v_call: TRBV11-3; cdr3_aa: CASSLVVTSRSGNTIYF; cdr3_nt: TGTGCCAGCAGCTTAGTAGTGACATCCCGCTCTGGAAACACCATATATTTT
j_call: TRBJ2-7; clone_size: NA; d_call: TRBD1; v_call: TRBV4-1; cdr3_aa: CASSQGTGSSLYEQYF; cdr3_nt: TGCGCCAGCAGCCAAGGGACAGGGAGCTCCCTTTACGAGCAGTACTTC
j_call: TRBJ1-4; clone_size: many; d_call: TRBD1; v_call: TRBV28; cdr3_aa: CASSRQGGEKLFF; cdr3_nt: TGTGCCAGCAGTCGACAGGGGGGTGAAAAACTGTTTTTT
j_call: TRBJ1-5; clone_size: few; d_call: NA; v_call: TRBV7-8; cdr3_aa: CASSDSGMRVRSNQPQHF; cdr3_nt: TGTGCCAGCAGCGACAGCGGAATGAGGGTTCGAAGCAATCAGCCCCAGCATTTT